The next 9 T cell receptor beta chains were all read from a single sample in a study of beta chain features in type 1 diabetes. Expressed TCRB transcripts were sequenced, since all the RNA that had been isolated was reverse transcribed. Data came from immunoSEQ multiplex PCR; TCRdb stores just in-frame clones and leaves some out. This table has about 620,000 clones, roughly 15% appearing once. Specimen: naive CD4+ T cells from blood. All receptors come from a man in his late teens or twenties in good health.

In its sample, this clone was seen a few times. The chain couples TRBV4-3 to TRBJ2-7, with a weak D call TRBD2 (6 bases). The CDR3 runs 17 residues. CDR1 is LGHNA and CDR2 is YSLEER in the germline V gene. Trimming pared 0 bases from V and 2 bases from J, leaving 17 bases between. The CDR3, as DNA: TGCGCCAGCAGCCAAGATTTCCGACTCGGGGGACCCTACGAGCAGTACTTC. Residues: CASSQDFRLGGPYEQYF.

This clone was counted once. The V and J genes are TRBV7-2 and TRBJ1-2; 8 bases fit TRBD1. CDR1 and CDR2 (germline): SGHTA, FQGNSA. V gave up 1 base and J gave up 0 bases; unmatched junction bases: 1. The CDR3 has 15 amino acids. CDR3: CASSLGDRSNYGYTF. The DNA of the CDR3 is TGTGCCAGCAGCTTAGGGGACAGGTCTAACTATGGCTACACCTTC.

The rearrangement joins TRBV7-9 to TRBJ2-5, with 8 bases that match TRBD2. From germline, CDR1 is SEHNR and CDR2 FQNEAQ (reference sequence). CDR3 size: 13 residues. The V and J ends lost 5 bases and 4 bases, in that order; junction bases with no gene match: 3. CDR3 in amino acids: CASSPGGRETQYF. The CDR3 DNA reads TGTGCCAGCAGCCCGGGGGGGCGAGAGACCCAGTACTTC.

In its sample, this clone was seen a few times. For the CDR3, the DNA is TGTGCCAGTAGTATAGCAGTGTTCTACGAGCAGTACTTC. This codes for CASSIAVFYEQYF. The rearrangement uses TRBV19 and TRBJ2-7; no reliable D call. V shed 1 base and J shed 3 bases, with 7 bases lying between them. This CDR3 has 13 amino acids. Germline CDR1 reads LNHDA; CDR2 reads SQIVND (reference sequence).

This clone appeared a few times. The gene calls are TRBV15 and TRBJ2-7, with TRBD1 identical over 7 bases. The V segment lost 2 bases and the J segment 3 bases; nucleotides outside the gene matches: 10. Germline V gives CDR1 LNHNV, CDR2 YYDKDF (reference sequence). This CDR3 is 16 amino acids long. The CDR3 reads CATSRWTLQGIYEQYF. DNA of the CDR3: TGTGCCACCAGCAGATGGACCTTACAGGGGATCTACGAGCAGTACTTC.

The V call is TRBV18, the J call TRBJ1-1; 8 nucleotides match TRBD1. The J segment lost 5 bases and the V segment lost 3 bases, leaving 5 bases of the junction unmatched. The CDR3 length is 14 residues. CDR1 and CDR2 from the germline V gene are KGHSH and LQKENI. This chain's CDR3 is CASSPRTGTTEAFF. CDR3 DNA sequence: TGTGCCAGCTCACCGAGGACAGGGACTACTGAAGCTTTCTTT.

The J gene is TRBJ1-3, the V gene TRBV5-1; perhaps TRBD1 as D (5 bases). CDR1 and CDR2 (germline): SGHRS, YFSETQ. V lost 0 bases to trimming and J lost 2 bases, with 12 bases between them. CDR3 length: 16 amino acids. The CDR3 region is CASSLGGPTAGNTIYF. CDR3 sequence (DNA): TGCGCCAGCAGCTTGGGAGGACCGACAGCTGGAAACACCATATATTTT.

In its sample, this clone was seen a few times. The chain uses TRBV11-2 and TRBJ2-5; 12 bases agree with TRBD2. The CDR3 extends over 17 amino acids. Germline assignment: CDR1 SGHAT and CDR2 FQNNGV. J was trimmed by 5 bases and V by 1 base; bases with no gene match: 8. CDR3 DNA sequence: TGTGCCAGCAGCTTAGTGACTAGCGGGGGAGGTTGGGAGACCCAGTACTTC. This sequence encodes CASSLVTSGGGWETQYF.

This CDR3 is CASSHQSYEQYF. As DNA, the CDR3 is TGTGCCAGCAGCCACCAGTCCTACGAGCAGTACTTC. V and J are TRBV7-6 and TRBJ2-7; D ambiguous. The V gene lost 5 bases and the J gene lost 1 base, with 6 bases spanning the gap. CDR1 is SGHVS, CDR2 FNYEAQ, per germline. The CDR3 covers 12 residues.